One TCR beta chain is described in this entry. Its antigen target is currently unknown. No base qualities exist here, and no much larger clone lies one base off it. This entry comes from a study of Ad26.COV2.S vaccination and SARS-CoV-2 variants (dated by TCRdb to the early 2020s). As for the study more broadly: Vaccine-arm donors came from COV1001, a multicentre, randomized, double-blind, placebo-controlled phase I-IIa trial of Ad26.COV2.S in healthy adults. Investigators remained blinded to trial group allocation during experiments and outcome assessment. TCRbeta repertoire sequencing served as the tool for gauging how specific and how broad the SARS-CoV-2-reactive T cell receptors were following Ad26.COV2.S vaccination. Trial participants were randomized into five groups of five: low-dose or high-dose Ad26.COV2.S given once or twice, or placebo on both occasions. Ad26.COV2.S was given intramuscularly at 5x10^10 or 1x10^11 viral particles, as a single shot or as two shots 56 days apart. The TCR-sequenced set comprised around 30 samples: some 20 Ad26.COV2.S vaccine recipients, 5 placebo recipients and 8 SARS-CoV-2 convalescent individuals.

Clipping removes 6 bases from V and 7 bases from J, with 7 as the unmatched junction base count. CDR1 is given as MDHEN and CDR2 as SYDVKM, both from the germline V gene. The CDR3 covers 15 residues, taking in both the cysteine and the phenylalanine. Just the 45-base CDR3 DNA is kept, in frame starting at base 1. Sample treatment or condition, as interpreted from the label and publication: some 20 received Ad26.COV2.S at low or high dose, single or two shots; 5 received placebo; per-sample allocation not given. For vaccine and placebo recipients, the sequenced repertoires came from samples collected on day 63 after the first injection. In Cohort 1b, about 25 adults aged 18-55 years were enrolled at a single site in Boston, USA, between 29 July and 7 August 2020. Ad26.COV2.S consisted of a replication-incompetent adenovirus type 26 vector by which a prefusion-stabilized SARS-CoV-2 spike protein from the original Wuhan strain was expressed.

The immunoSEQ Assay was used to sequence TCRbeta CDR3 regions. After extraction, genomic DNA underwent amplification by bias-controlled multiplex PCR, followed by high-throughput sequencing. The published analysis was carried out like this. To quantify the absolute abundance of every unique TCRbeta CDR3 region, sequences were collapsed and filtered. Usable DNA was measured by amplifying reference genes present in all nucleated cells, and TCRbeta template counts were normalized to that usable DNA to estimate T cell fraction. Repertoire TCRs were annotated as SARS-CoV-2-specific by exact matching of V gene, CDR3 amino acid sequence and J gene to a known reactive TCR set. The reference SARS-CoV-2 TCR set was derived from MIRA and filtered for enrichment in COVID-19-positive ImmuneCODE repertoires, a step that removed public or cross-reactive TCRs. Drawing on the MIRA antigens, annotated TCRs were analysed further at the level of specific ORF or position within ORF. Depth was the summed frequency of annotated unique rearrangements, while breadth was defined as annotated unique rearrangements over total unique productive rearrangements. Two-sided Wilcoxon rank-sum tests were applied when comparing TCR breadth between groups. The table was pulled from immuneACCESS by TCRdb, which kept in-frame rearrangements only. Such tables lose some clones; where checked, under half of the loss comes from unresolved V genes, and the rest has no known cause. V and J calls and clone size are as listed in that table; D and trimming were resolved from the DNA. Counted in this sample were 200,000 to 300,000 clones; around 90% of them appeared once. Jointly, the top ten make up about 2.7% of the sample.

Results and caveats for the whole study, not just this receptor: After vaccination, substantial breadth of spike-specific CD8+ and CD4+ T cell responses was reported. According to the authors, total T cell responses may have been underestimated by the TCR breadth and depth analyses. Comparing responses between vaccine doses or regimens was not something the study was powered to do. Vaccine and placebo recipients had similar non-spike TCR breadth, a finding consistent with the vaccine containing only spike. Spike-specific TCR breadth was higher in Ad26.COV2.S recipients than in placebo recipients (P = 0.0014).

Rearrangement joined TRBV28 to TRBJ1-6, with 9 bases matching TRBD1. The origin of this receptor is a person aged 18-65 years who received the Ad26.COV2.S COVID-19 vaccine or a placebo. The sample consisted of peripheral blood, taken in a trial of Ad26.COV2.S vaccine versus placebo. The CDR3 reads CASRTRDRANSPLHF. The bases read TGTGCCAGCAGGACTCGGGACAGGGCCAATTCACCCCTCCACTTT.